This T cell receptor beta chain emerged from a study of blood T cell repertoires in COVID-19. Study background: Specimens from acute and convalescent COVID-19 originated in the United States, Italy and Spain. The cDNA or gDNA used as material had been derived from T cells, B-cell-depleted T cells, or PBMCs.

Unmatched junction bases numbered 8, after V lost 3 bases and J lost 0 bases. The CDR3 loop spans 17 amino acids. Germline CDR1 is LNHDA and CDR2 is SQIVND (reference sequence). Method: immunoSEQ multiplex PCR; TCRdb's copy keeps in-frame clones and lacks some. This sample yields about 160,000 clones, of which approximately 84% are seen a single time; roughly 7% belongs to the top ten. Enrolled through a virtual design, the participants were between about 18 and 100 years of age and came from 24 US areas. The rearrangement links TRBV19 to TRBJ1-1, with TRBD1 matching 9 bases. The TCR comes from a woman between 45 and 65 years old who had recovered from COVID-19. The sample comprised PBMCs or T cells enriched from blood (not recorded which). In DNA form, the CDR3 reads TGTGCCAGTAGTATGGGGACAGGGAGGGAAATGAACACTGAAGCTTTCTTT. Translation: CASSMGTGREMNTEAFF.